This T cell receptor (beta chain) was sequenced for a study of blood T cell repertoires in COVID-19. Whole-study context: PBMCs, B-cell-depleted T cells, or T cells were the source of the cDNA or gDNA that made up the material.

Generated by immunoSEQ multiplex PCR, the TCRdb table keeps only in-frame clones and is missing some. The table includes 250,000 to 300,000 clones, around 92% detected once. This clone was detected only once. The CDR3 is 13 residues long. The germline V gene encodes CDR1 SGHRS and CDR2 YFSETQ. With 6 bases clipped from V and 6 bases from J, the junction kept 8 bases outside the gene matches. Those enrolled, adults aged 18 to 89 years, came from 25 or so US areas. No more than 2 weeks before study entry, exposed participants had met a case of COVID-19. The J gene is TRBJ2-7, the V gene TRBV5-1; 8 nucleotides align to TRBD1. Sequenced input: PBMCs or T cells enriched from blood (not recorded which). The receptor's source is a woman in her forties or fifties who had been exposed to COVID-19. CDR3 nucleotides: TGCGCCAGCATTGGGACAGGCGGTTCCGAGCAGTACTTC. Translation: CASIGTGGSEQYF.